The T cell receptor (beta chain) under discussion was sequenced for a study of cytomegalovirus exposure and HLA in healthy donors. Overall study results and limits: The authors listed around 150 TCR beta chains as cytomegalovirus-associated. Confirmation in vitro established that a few CMV-associated chains were specific for CMV antigens.

With regard to this clone: Its target is not known.

Both 60 Vbeta primers and 13 Jbeta primers went into the PCR. Sequencing was performed with immunoSEQ multiplex PCR; in TCRdb, only in-frame clones are kept and a portion is missing. This table has some 170,000 clones, approximately 78% appearing once. Germline V gene data show CDR1 as MNHEY and CDR2 as SVGAGI. V was shortened by 6 bases and J by 2 bases, with 15 bases between the two germline ends. CDR3 length: 15 residues. The sequencing sample was made of PBMCs. The source of this sequence is a human donor in good health. The chain is built from TRBV6-5 and TRBJ2-3, with D perhaps TRBD1 (6 bases). The CDR3 reads CASSPRGLITDTQYF. The CDR3 DNA reads as TGTGCCAGCAGCCCCAGGGGTCTAATCACAGATACGCAGTATTTT.